One sample yielded the 26 T cell receptor beta chains listed below, sequenced in a study of T cells expressing NK-cell markers. From the 5' RACE reads, TCRdb lists one entry per CDR3 protein and no DNA. The sample totals some 390,000 distinct CDR3 sequences. Sequencing was performed on blood T cells: a sorted CD56 or NKG2C T cell subset, CD4+ or CD8+ T cells, or bulk PBMC T cells (not recorded which). The source of these receptors is a woman in her 50s in good health.

The chain joins TRBV12-3 or TRBV12-4 to TRBJ1-5. The CDR3 spans 13 residues. CDR3 loop: CASSFGGGQPQHF.

The chain couples TRBV20-1 to TRBJ2-3. This CDR3 region has 13 residues. Germline V lookup: CDR1 DFQATT, CDR2 SNEGSKA (reference sequence). CDR3 region: CSALSTSADTQYF.

The V gene is TRBV5-1, the J gene TRBJ2-5; as DNA is missing, the TRBD1 call by TCRdb cannot be tested. The CDR3 is made up of 14 amino acids. CDR1 and CDR2 from the germline V gene are SGHRS and YFSETQ. CDR3 sequence: CASSLGGGQETQYF.

The rearrangement joins TRBV29-1 to TRBJ1-1. Looked up from germline, CDR1 is SQVTM and CDR2 is ANQGSEA. This CDR3 comprises 11 residues. CDR3 loop: CSVLQNTEAFF. The variable domain in full, with the rest retrieved from reference TRBV29-1 and TRBJ1-1, is SAVISQKPSRDICQRGTSLTIQCQVDSQVTMMFWYRQQPGQSLTLIATANQGSEATYESGFVIDKFPISRPNLTFSTLTVSNMSPEDSSIYLCSVLQNTEAFFGQGTRLTVV.

J is TRBJ2-1 and V is TRBV5-4; TCRdb designates TRBD1, a call that cannot be tested without DNA. This CDR3 has 15 residues. Per the germline V gene, CDR1 is SGHNT and CDR2 is YYREEE (reference sequence). The CDR3 is CASSLGRDPYNEQFF.

The V call is TRBV13, the J call TRBJ2-5; TCRdb picks TRBD2, but there is no DNA to check that call. This CDR3 spans 14 amino acids. Germline values: CDR1 PRHDT, CDR2 FYEKMQ (reference sequence). The CDR3 sequence is CASSQPSSRETQYF.

V gene TRBV24-1 combines with J gene TRBJ2-5. Germline V gives CDR1 KGHDR, CDR2 SFDVKD. The CDR3 runs to 14 residues. The chain's CDR3 is CATSDLGSKETQYF.

V is TRBV28 and J is TRBJ2-7; the TCRdb call, TRBD1, lacks DNA for checking. The germline V gene has CDR1 MDHEN and CDR2 SYDVKM. The CDR3 sequence is 15 residues long. CDR3 sequence: CASSSPGTGRALQYF.

The V and J genes are TRBV28 and TRBJ2-5; the D call from TCRdb, TRBD2, cannot be confirmed without DNA. The CDR3 totals 12 residues. The germline gives CDR1 MDHEN, CDR2 SYDVKM. CDR3: CASSTSLETQYF.

The chain is built from TRBV20-1 and TRBJ2-4; TCRdb reports TRBD1, a call that lacks DNA to check it against. From germline, CDR1 is DFQATT and CDR2 SNEGSKA (reference sequence). This CDR3 is built from 15 residues. The chain's CDR3 is CSARGRGPQRGIQYF.

The J gene is TRBJ2-5, the V gene TRBV11-3; TCRdb designates TRBD2, a call that cannot be tested without DNA. The CDR3 is 15 amino acids. Per the germline V gene, CDR1 is SGHNT and CDR2 is YENEEA. The CDR3 reads CASSLTSGSIETQYF.

The J gene is TRBJ2-7, the V gene TRBV7-8. CDR1 and CDR2 (germline): SGHVS, FQNEAQ. The length of the CDR3 is 14 residues. CDR3 protein: CASSLGGLGDEQYF.

The J gene is TRBJ2-2, the V gene TRBV10-3; TCRdb indicates TRBD1, and absent DNA this call remains unverified. This CDR3 has 15 residues. In germline, CDR1 is ENHRY, CDR2 SYGVKD. CDR3 region: CASRGGDANTGELFF.

The CDR3 loop is CATSDFSVSYNEQFF. The J gene is TRBJ2-1, the V gene TRBV24-1. Per the germline V gene, CDR1 is KGHDR and CDR2 is SFDVKD. The CDR3 is 15 residues long.

The chain carries TRBV12-3 or TRBV12-4 and TRBJ1-3; with no DNA, the TCRdb D assignment of TRBD1 cannot be verified. The CDR3 is made up of 15 amino acids. The CDR3 is CASSPTGADGNTIYF.

The chain employs TRBV12-3 or TRBV12-4 and TRBJ2-7; TCRdb reports TRBD1, a call that lacks DNA to check it against. CDR3 length: 15 amino acids. The CDR3 sequence is CASSLFAGITYEQYF.

The chain employs TRBV5-1 and TRBJ2-4; TCRdb picks TRBD1, but there is no DNA to check that call. The germline CDR1 and CDR2 sequences are SGHRS and YFSETQ. The CDR3 is 15 amino acids. The CDR3 reads CASSSADRSQNIQYF.

This chain uses TRBV30 with TRBJ2-5. CDR1 GTSNPN and CDR2 SVGIG come from the germline V gene (reference sequence). The CDR3 length is 13 residues. The CDR3 loop is CAWSRNRQETQYF.

The chain uses TRBV5-1 and TRBJ2-2; TCRdb lists TRBD1, though no DNA is available to test this call. The CDR3 loop spans 14 amino acids. Germline V gives CDR1 SGHRS, CDR2 YFSETQ. The CDR3 sequence: CASSPPSSSRELFF. Full variable domain (missing parts from reference TRBV5-1 and TRBJ2-2): KAGVTQTPRYLIKTRGQQVTLSCSPISGHRSVSWYQQTPGQGLQFLFEYFSETQRNKGNFPGRFSGRQFSNSRSEMNVSTLELGDSALYLCASSPPSSSRELFFGEGSRLTVL.

This chain uses TRBV6-1 with TRBJ2-5. CDR3 length: 11 residues. The germline V gene encodes CDR1 MNHNS and CDR2 SASEGT. The CDR3 sequence is CAVAIQETQYF.

This rearrangement joins TRBV20-1 to TRBJ2-7; there is no DNA to check the TCRdb D call of TRBD2. CDR3 size: 14 residues. Germline CDR1 and CDR2: DFQATT and SNEGSKA (reference sequence). The chain's CDR3 is CSARTPESGHEQYF.

This chain connects TRBV27 to TRBJ2-1; TCRdb selects TRBD1, and the lack of DNA leaves this call unchecked. Looked up from germline, CDR1 is MNHEY and CDR2 is SMNVEV (reference sequence). The CDR3 is 17 residues long. The CDR3 loop is CASSPSLGGTTNNEQFF.

V and J are TRBV4-1 and TRBJ2-4; lacking DNA, the TRBD1 call made by TCRdb goes unchecked. The CDR3 covers 11 residues. From germline, CDR1 is MGHRA and CDR2 YSYEKL. This CDR3 is CASSQTGVQYF.

The chain carries TRBV29-1 and TRBJ2-5; absent DNA, TCRdb's TRBD1 call cannot be checked. Germline CDR1 is SQVTM and CDR2 is ANQGSEA. The CDR3 consists of 14 residues. This CDR3 is CSVRGTAPGETQYF. Full variable domain (remainder filled in from reference TRBV29-1 and TRBJ2-5): SAVISQKPSRDICQRGTSLTIQCQVDSQVTMMFWYRQQPGQSLTLIATANQGSEATYESGFVIDKFPISRPNLTFSTLTVSNMSPEDSSIYLCSVRGTAPGETQYFGPGTRLLVL.

The V and J genes are TRBV9 and TRBJ2-1; TCRdb proposes TRBD1, but this gene call is untestable without DNA. CDR3 length: 14 residues. The germline CDR1 and CDR2 sequences are SGDLS and YYNGEE. The CDR3 loop reads CASSVATPGIEQFF.

The chain links TRBV9 to TRBJ1-1. Germline V gene sequence: CDR1 SGDLS, CDR2 YYNGEE. The CDR3 is made up of 16 amino acids. Here the CDR3 reads CASSVGRREMNTEAFF.